One sample yielded the 15 T cell receptor beta chains listed below, sequenced in a study of cytomegalovirus exposure and HLA in healthy donors. The PCR had 60 Vbeta and 13 Jbeta primers. The protocol was immunoSEQ multiplex PCR, while the TCRdb copy is restricted to in-frame clones and leaves out a portion. Among approximately 150,000 clones listed, over 60% were seen once. Sequencing used PBMCs. The source is a middle-aged man in good health and CMV-seropositive.

The CDR3 region is CASSKGPLGGNTEAFF. The CDR3 DNA follows: TGTGCCAGCAGCAAAGGGCCCTTGGGGGGAAACACTGAAGCTTTCTTT. V is TRBV21-1 and J is TRBJ1-1. TRBV21-1 is reported as a pseudogene. This CDR3 contains 16 residues.

The V and J genes are TRBV28 and TRBJ1-5, with a tentative D call TRBD1 (6 bases). The V gene lost 4 bases and the J gene lost 1 base, with 14 bases spanning the gap. Germline CDR1 MDHEN, CDR2 SYDVKM. The CDR3 consists of 16 residues. The CDR3 nucleotides read TGTGCCAGCAGTTCGGGACACCGGGGCAGCAATCAGCCCCAGCATTTT. Translation: CASSSGHRGSNQPQHF. The full variable domain, its missing parts supplied by reference TRBV28 and TRBJ1-5, is DVKVTQSSRYLVKRTGEKVFLECVQDMDHENMFWYRQDPGLGLRLIYFSYDVKMKEKGDIPEGYSVSREKKERFSLILESASTNQTSMYLCASSSGHRGSNQPQHFGDGTRLSIL.

This chain uses TRBV7-2 with TRBJ2-7, with D perhaps TRBD1 (5 bases). The length of the CDR3 is 14 residues. V was shortened by 1 base and J by 3 bases, with 10 bases between the two germline ends. Germline V gives CDR1 SGHTA, CDR2 FQGNSA. DNA of the CDR3: TGTGCCAGCAGCTTAGGCAGGGAATACTACGAGCAGTACTTC. Translation gives CASSLGREYYEQYF.

This clone was detected a few times. The rearrangement links TRBV21-1 to TRBJ2-3; the table's D call, TRBD2, was not checked against the DNA. TRBV21-1 is given as a pseudogene. The CDR3 is 15 residues long. The CDR3 sequence is CASSRRDYLADTQYF. CDR3 nucleotides: TGTGCCAGCAGCAGACGGGACTATCTTGCAGATACGCAGTATTTT.

This chain links TRBV6-5 with TRBJ1-1; D call uncertain. The CDR3 length is 13 residues. The germline CDR1 and CDR2 sequences are MNHEY and SVGAGI. V gave up 4 bases and J gave up 4 bases, with 10 bases separating them. The CDR3 is CASSFLTGTEAFF. CDR3 bases: TGTGCCAGCAGTTTCCTCACGGGCACTGAAGCTTTCTTT.

The chain employs TRBV11-3 and TRBJ2-1; TRBD1 might be the D (5 bases). Germline V lookup: CDR1 SGHNT, CDR2 YENEEA. This CDR3 is built from 13 residues. Trimming cost V 4 bases and J 8 bases, with 12 bases left between them. CDR3 loop: CASSSTWGHEQFF. CDR3 nucleotide sequence: TGTGCCAGCAGCTCGACCTGGGGCCATGAGCAGTTCTTC.

This chain connects TRBV5-1 to TRBJ1-3; D is unclear. The CDR3 runs to 14 residues. Germline V gives CDR1 SGHRS, CDR2 YFSETQ. V shed 0 bases and J shed 1 base, with 5 bases lying between them. The CDR3 sequence is CASSLGLSGNTIYF. The CDR3 nucleotides are TGCGCCAGCAGCTTGGGGCTTTCTGGAAACACCATATATTTT.

The chain combines TRBV9 with TRBJ2-3, with no clear D. Germline assignment: CDR1 SGDLS and CDR2 YYNGEE. There are 16 residues in the CDR3. The V and J ends lost 3 bases and 0 bases respectively, with 14 bases between them. CDR3 sequence: CASSALRQTSTDTQYF. The CDR3 nucleotides are TGTGCCAGCAGCGCGTTACGACAAACCAGCACAGATACGCAGTATTTT.

V and J are TRBV5-1 and TRBJ2-1; 12 bases agree with TRBD2. Looked up from germline, CDR1 is SGHRS and CDR2 is YFSETQ. This CDR3 is built from 15 residues. V trimming: 5 bases; J trimming: 6 bases; junction bases outside the gene matches: 6. Here the CDR3 DNA reads TGCGCCAGCAGAACATCTAGCGGGAGGGGCAATGAGCAGTTCTTC. Translation gives CASRTSSGRGNEQFF.

V and J are TRBV2 and TRBJ2-1; 9 nucleotides match TRBD1. The CDR3 is made up of 13 amino acids. V shed 4 bases and J 8 bases; nucleotides not matched to a gene: 3. Germline loops: CDR1 SNHLY, CDR2 FYNNEI. The CDR3 DNA reads as TGTGCCAGCAGTGCAGACAGGGGGTATGAGCAGTTCTTC. Its translation is CASSADRGYEQFF.

The chain joins TRBV5-1 to TRBJ2-7; 8 positions agree with TRBD1. Germline loops: CDR1 SGHRS, CDR2 YFSETQ. Trimming removed 0 bases from V and 2 bases from J; junction bases left unmatched: 4. This CDR3 region has 15 residues. The CDR3 is CASSLERGQAYEQYF. The CDR3 DNA follows: TGCGCCAGCAGCTTGGAACGGGGACAGGCCTACGAGCAGTACTTC.

J is TRBJ2-1 and V is TRBV7-2; 10 nucleotides match TRBD2. The CDR3 is 15 residues long. Germline assignment: CDR1 SGHTA and CDR2 FQGNSA. V shed 6 bases and J 5 bases; nucleotides not matched to a gene: 7. The DNA of the CDR3 is TGTGCCAGCAGTCCTAGCGGGAGAAAGGACAATGAGCAGTTCTTC. It encodes CASSPSGRKDNEQFF.

The gene calls are TRBV5-1 and TRBJ1-5; no firm D call. The CDR3 loop spans 15 amino acids. V lost 4 bases, J lost 2 bases, and 13 bases lay in between. Per the germline V gene, CDR1 is SGHRS and CDR2 is YFSETQ. CDR3 sequence (DNA): TGCGCCAGCAGCCGGGGTCCGTCTGGCAATCAGCCCCAGCATTTT. Encoded protein: CASSRGPSGNQPQHF.

This chain connects TRBV28 to TRBJ2-3; 8 bases line up with TRBD1. CDR1 is MDHEN and CDR2 is SYDVKM in the germline V gene. With V trimmed by 8 bases and J by 0 bases, 7 bases remained unmatched. The length of the CDR3 is 15 residues. The CDR3, as DNA: TGTGCCAGCGCATCAGGGGGCGCTAGCACAGATACGCAGTATTTT. Its protein product is CASASGGASTDTQYF.

The chain has TRBV27 and TRBJ2-1; TRBD1 might be the D (5 bases). With 4 bases removed from V and 4 bases from J, the gap between germline ends came to 8 bases. CDR3 length: 13 amino acids. CDR1 is MNHEY and CDR2 is SMNVEV in the germline V gene (reference sequence). CDR3: CASSSTGYNEQFF. CDR3 DNA sequence: TGTGCCAGCAGTTCCACAGGTTACAATGAGCAGTTCTTC.